This T cell receptor beta chain was sequenced during a study of identical twins. Study findings and constraints: Out-of-frame sharing of TCR alpha in monozygotic twins was underestimated by models. With abundant cord blood beta clonotypes, insertions were fewer; memory repertoires showed no such pattern.

The length of the CDR3 is 13 residues. Trimming removed 4 bases from V and 2 bases from J, with 9 bases in between. One entry per CDR3 protein results from TCRdb running MiXCR on the 5' RACE reads. The sample lists 1.5 million to 2 million distinct CDR3 sequences, under 35% occurring once. Healthy Caucasians were all of the donors. For this clonotype: The antigen is not known.

The sequence came from a newborn girl in good health. The sequenced sample consisted of cord blood. The V call is TRBV12-3 or TRBV12-4, the J call TRBJ2-7; no firm D call. CDR3 residues: CASSSVTPYEQYF. The CDR3 region has the DNA TGTGCCAGCAGTTCTGTGACACCCTACGAGCAGTACTTC.